Listed here are 25 T cell receptor beta chains from one sample, sequenced in a study of blood T cell repertoires in COVID-19. TCRdb's copy holds only in-frame clones and misses some; the assay was immunoSEQ multiplex PCR. This sample carries about 140,000 clones, around 85% of them seen once, and the ten largest clones take roughly 2.9%. Source material: peripheral blood. Receptors originate from a man aged 45-65 years with acute or convalescent COVID-19.

V and J are TRBV10-2 and TRBJ1-4; no clear D. Trimming took off 2 bases at V and 0 bases at J, with 13 bases between the two ends. The CDR3 totals 17 residues. The germline V gene has CDR1 WSHSY and CDR2 SAAADI. The CDR3, as DNA: TGCGCCAGCAGTGAGGGCAGAAAAGATGCAACTAATGAAAAACTGTTTTTT. Translating gives CASSEGRKDATNEKLFF.

The V gene is TRBV3-1 (or the pseudogene TRBV3-2), the J gene TRBJ2-2, with 9 bases fitting TRBD2. The V segment lost 2 bases and the J segment 4 bases; nucleotides outside the gene matches: 2. CDR3 length: 15 amino acids. From germline, CDR1 is LGHDT and CDR2 YNNKEL (reference sequence). The CDR3 loop is CASSQLAGSTGELFF. CDR3 sequence (DNA): TGTGCCAGCAGCCAACTAGCGGGAAGCACCGGGGAGCTGTTTTTT.

V is TRBV5-4 and J is TRBJ2-7, with 8 bases fitting TRBD1. The CDR3 runs 16 residues. J was trimmed by 4 bases and V by 5 bases; bases with no gene match: 14. From germline, CDR1 is SGHNT and CDR2 YYREEE (reference sequence). This CDR3 is CASSLCLDRVSYEQYF. CDR3 in DNA: TGTGCCAGCAGTCTTTGTTTGGACAGGGTATCTTACGAGCAGTACTTC.

This clone has only a few counts. This chain links TRBV9 with TRBJ1-4, with TRBD1 as a possible D gene (6 bases). V shed 0 bases and J shed 7 bases, with 13 bases lying between them. Germline CDR1 SGDLS, CDR2 YYNGEE. The CDR3 is made up of 15 amino acids. Written as DNA, the CDR3 is TGTGCCAGCAGCGTAGGTCGGTCAGGGGTTGAAAAACTGTTTTTT. This encodes CASSVGRSGVEKLFF. Drawing the rest from reference TRBV9 and TRBJ1-4, the complete variable domain is DSGVTQTPKHLITATGQRVTLRCSPRSGDLSVYWYQQSLDQGLQFLIQYYNGEERAKGNILERFSAQQFPDLHSELNLSSLELGDSALYFCASSVGRSGVEKLFFGSGTQLSVL.

V gene TRBV2 combines with J gene TRBJ2-7; 10 positions agree with TRBD2. Germline-derived CDR1 and CDR2 are SNHLY and FYNNEI. V lost 4 bases, J lost 5 bases, and 11 bases stayed unmatched. CDR3 length equals 16 residues. CDR3 residues: CASSAPSAGGPDEQYF. CDR3 DNA: TGTGCCAGCAGTGCCCCGTCAGCGGGAGGGCCTGACGAGCAGTACTTC.

V and J are TRBV25-1 and TRBJ1-2; 8 nucleotides align to TRBD1. The V gene's germline CDR1 is MGHDK and CDR2 SYGVNS. Germline trimming cut 4 bases from V and 4 bases from J; bases unmatched to any gene: 2. CDR3 length equals 13 residues. CDR3 coding DNA: TGTGCCAGCAGTGGACAGGGGTCCTATGGCTACACCTTC. Protein: CASSGQGSYGYTF.

The chain combines TRBV7-9 with TRBJ2-3; TRBD2 agrees at 11 bases. The germline V gene encodes CDR1 SEHNR and CDR2 FQNEAQ (reference sequence). V dropped 5 bases and J dropped 3; count of bases not matched to a gene: 10. The CDR3 runs 17 residues. Written as DNA, the CDR3 is TGTGCCAGCAGCCCCGGGACTAGCGGAGTGGGGACAGATACGCAGTATTTT. It codes for CASSPGTSGVGTDTQYF.

The chain couples TRBV10-3 to TRBJ2-1; 9 bases agree with TRBD2. Germline V lookup: CDR1 ENHRY, CDR2 SYGVKD. This CDR3 has 16 residues. The V segment lost 4 bases and the J segment 0 bases; nucleotides outside the gene matches: 4. The CDR3 DNA follows: TGTGCCATCAGTGGCGGGGGGGGCGGCTCCTACAATGAGCAGTTCTTC. It translates to CAISGGGGGSYNEQFF.

V is TRBV7-2 and J is TRBJ1-5, with TRBD1 matching over 11 bases. V dropped 4 bases and J dropped 6; count of bases not matched to a gene: 5. The CDR3 runs 15 residues. Per the germline V gene, CDR1 is SGHTA and CDR2 is FQGNSA. The CDR3 DNA reads TGTGCCAGCAGCTGGGGACAGGGGGTTGGTCAGCCCCAGCATTTT. Amino acids: CASSWGQGVGQPQHF.

This rearrangement joins TRBV24-1 to TRBJ1-2; D ambiguous. The CDR3 has 14 amino acids. Trimming cost V 2 bases and J 0 bases, with 6 bases left between them. Per germline, CDR1 KGHDR and CDR2 SFDVKD. The CDR3 is CATSDSRANYGYTF. In DNA form, the CDR3 reads TGTGCCACCAGTGATTCCCGGGCTAACTATGGCTACACCTTC.

With respect to this clone: One end of the junction does not line up with germline, which may come from a read error. The rearrangement joins TRBV12-3 or TRBV12-4 to TRBJ2-6; D not certain. The CDR3 loop spans 12 amino acids. The CDR3 region is CATSYSVNVLTF. CDR3 in DNA: TGTGCCACCAGTTACAGTGTTAACGTCCTGACTTTC.

The V call is TRBV29-1, the J call TRBJ2-3, with TRBD2 identical over 8 bases. CDR1 is SQVTM and CDR2 is ANQGSEA in the germline V gene. Unmatched junction bases numbered 0, after V lost 3 bases and J lost 1 base. The CDR3 has 13 amino acids. The CDR3 coding sequence is TGCAGCGTTGAGCGGGGGGGCACAGATACGCAGTATTTT. Its protein product is CSVERGGTDTQYF.

The rearrangement links TRBV6-5 to TRBJ1-5; the D gene is possibly TRBD1 (6 bases). Trimming took off 6 bases at V and 4 bases at J, with 13 bases between the two ends. Germline loops: CDR1 MNHEY, CDR2 SVGAGI. This CDR3 contains 14 residues. The CDR3 loop is CASRQTGRNQPQHF. DNA of the CDR3: TGTGCCAGCAGACAAACAGGGCGAAATCAGCCCCAGCATTTT.

This chain uses TRBV18 with TRBJ2-1; 9 bases are a match to TRBD1. CDR3 length: 11 residues. Trimming took 5 bases from V and 13 from J; bases not matched to a gene: 3. Looked up from germline, CDR1 is KGHSH and CDR2 is LQKENI. CDR3 sequence (DNA): TGTGCCAGCTCATCGGGACAGGGCCAGTTCTTC. Encoded protein: CASSSGQGQFF. Drawing the rest from reference TRBV18 and TRBJ2-1, the complete variable domain is NAGVMQNPRHLVRRRGQEARLRCSPMKGHSHVYWYRQLPEEGLKFMVYLQKENIIDESGMPKERFSAEFPKEGPSILRIQQVVRGDSAAYFCASSSGQGQFFGPGTRLTVL.

The chain couples TRBV28 to TRBJ2-7, with 7 bases fitting TRBD1. Germline CDR1 is MDHEN and CDR2 is SYDVKM. V was pared by 4 bases and J by 3 bases, with 12 bases of the junction left unmatched. This CDR3 contains 16 residues. CDR3 amino acids: CASSSVTGESLYEQYF. DNA of the CDR3: TGTGCCAGCAGTTCAGTTACAGGGGAAAGTCTCTACGAGCAGTACTTC.

The chain joins TRBV5-1 to TRBJ2-6; 10 nucleotides agree with TRBD2. The CDR3 runs 17 residues. The germline V gene has CDR1 SGHRS and CDR2 YFSETQ. V shed 3 bases, J shed 0 bases, and the junction held 3 bases outside the gene matches. Here the CDR3 DNA reads TGCGCCAGCAGCTCCCTAGCGGGAGTCTCTGGGGCCAACGTCCTGACTTTC. Protein: CASSSLAGVSGANVLTF.

This chain uses TRBV10-2 with TRBJ2-3, with D possibly matching TRBD1 (5 bases). Germline loops: CDR1 WSHSY, CDR2 SAAADI. The V end was cut by 6 bases, the J end by 6 bases, with 13 bases between. This CDR3 has 13 amino acids. CDR3 sequence reads: CASSPPGSDTQYF. In DNA form, the CDR3 reads TGCGCCAGCAGCCCCCCAGGGTCGGATACGCAGTATTTT.

This clone came up a few times. The CDR3 DNA follows: TGTGCCAGCAGCCCGGGAGTCTCTCCGTACGAGCAGTACTTC. Translating gives CASSPGVSPYEQYF. This chain uses TRBV11-3 with TRBJ2-7, with D possibly matching TRBD2 (6 bases). CDR3 size: 14 residues. Germline CDR1 reads SGHNT; CDR2 reads YENEEA. Trimming pared 5 bases from V and 4 bases from J, leaving 15 bases between.

The J gene is TRBJ2-1, the V gene TRBV9; D might be TRBD1 (6 bases). Deletions cut 3 bases from V and 5 bases from J, with 12 bases between. The CDR3 runs 14 residues. CDR1 and CDR2 (germline): SGDLS, YYNGEE. This CDR3 is CASSAGTLDNEQFF. The CDR3 DNA follows: TGTGCCAGCAGCGCCGGGACACTTGACAATGAGCAGTTCTTC.

This clone was counted once. The chain combines TRBV6-5 with TRBJ2-5; D may be TRBD2 (5 bases). The V gene's germline CDR1 is MNHEY and CDR2 SVGAGI. V shed 2 bases and J shed 5 bases, with 6 bases lying between them. The CDR3 is made up of 12 amino acids. This chain's CDR3 is CASSYGEETQYF. CDR3 DNA: TGTGCCAGCAGTTACGGGGAGGAGACCCAGTACTTC.

This rearrangement joins TRBV30 to TRBJ2-7; maybe TRBD2 (7 bases). Germline-derived CDR1 and CDR2 are GTSNPN and SVGIG (reference sequence). Trimming left V 2 bases short and J 6 bases short, with 14 bases between. CDR3 length: 13 residues. For the CDR3, the DNA is TGTGCCTGGAGTCTGAAGGGGGGGGCCGAGCAGTACTTC. Translated, it gives CAWSLKGGAEQYF.

The chain has TRBV28 and TRBJ2-5; TRBD1 matches at 7 bases. The CDR3 is 15 residues long. The junction had 7 bases not matched to a gene; V was cut back by 6 bases and J by 0 bases. The germline V gene encodes CDR1 MDHEN and CDR2 SYDVKM. The CDR3 sequence: CASRRGRGYQETQYF. Written as DNA, the CDR3 is TGTGCCAGCAGACGGGGCAGGGGGTACCAAGAGACCCAGTACTTC.

The chain joins TRBV13 to TRBJ1-5; 10 bases align to TRBD1. The CDR3 loop spans 15 amino acids. J was trimmed by 5 bases and V by 9 bases; bases with no gene match: 10. Germline V lookup: CDR1 PRHDT, CDR2 FYEKMQ (reference sequence). DNA of the CDR3: TGTGCCAGACCGGGACAGGGGTTTGGTTATCAGCCCCAGCATTTT. As protein: CARPGQGFGYQPQHF.

Of note for this clone: The sample contains more than one DNA sequence encoding this CDR3. As DNA, the CDR3 is TGTGCCAGCAGCTTAGACAGTTCCTACGAGCAGTACTTC. Translation gives CASSLDSSYEQYF. The chain has TRBV11-2 and TRBJ2-7, with D unresolved. V lost 0 bases and J lost 1, with 4 bases in between. Germline CDR1 is SGHAT and CDR2 is FQNNGV. The CDR3 is 13 amino acids.

The chain combines TRBV6-2 or TRBV6-3 with TRBJ2-7; perhaps TRBD1 as D (5 bases). Germline CDR1 is MNHEY and CDR2 is SVGEGT. CDR3 length: 11 amino acids. Trimming stripped 2 bases from V and 7 bases from J, with 6 bases between. Here the CDR3 DNA reads TGTGCCAGCAGTTACGGGGCTGAGCAGTACTTC. Translating gives CASSYGAEQYF.